Below, 27 T cell receptor beta chains from the same sample are listed, as sequenced in a study of T-cell reconstitution after alpha-beta-depleted transplantation in children. The TCRbeta library was prepared with unique molecular identifiers. TCRdb recomputed calls from the PCR reads with MiXCR, one row per CDR3 protein. The data show some 600,000 distinct CDR3 sequences, with approximately 17% seen just once and about 1.1% held by the top ten. The material was PBMCs from the stem cell graft donor, obtained from the stem cell graft. The receptors shown here come from a human donor who donated a stem cell graft to a child with acute myeloid leukemia.

The sample holds many counts of this clonotype. The CDR3 sequence is CSAPRTGSRSTDTQYF. CDR3 bases: TGCAGTGCCCCCAGGACAGGGTCTCGTAGCACAGATACGCAGTATTTT. This sequence joins TRBV20-1 and TRBJ2-3, with TRBD1 matching 8 bases. The CDR3 spans 16 residues. Germline CDR1 reads DFQATT; CDR2 reads SNEGSKA (reference sequence). V was pared by 6 bases and J by 0 bases, with 11 bases of the junction left unmatched.

A few counts support this clonotype. V is TRBV5-1 and J is TRBJ2-2; a weak D match, TRBD2 (6 bases). The CDR3 contains 15 residues. Germline V gives CDR1 SGHRS, CDR2 YFSETQ. Trimming took 4 bases from V and 1 from J, leaving 11 bases between them. The CDR3: CASSPGGENTGELFF. CDR3 nucleotide sequence: TGCGCCAGCAGCCCAGGCGGGGAGAACACCGGGGAGCTGTTTTTT.

This clonotype occurred many times. V gene TRBV20-1 combines with J gene TRBJ2-5; 11 bases map to TRBD2. The CDR3 totals 13 residues. The trim removed 6 bases at V and 4 bases at J, leaving 4 bases unmatched. The germline V gene has CDR1 DFQATT and CDR2 SNEGSKA (reference sequence). The CDR3: CSALAGGLETQYF. Here the CDR3 DNA reads TGCAGTGCCTTAGCGGGGGGGCTAGAGACCCAGTACTTC.

The V call is TRBV5-1, the J call TRBJ1-1; maybe TRBD1 (5 bases). The CDR3 is 18 residues long. The germline V and J ends were trimmed by 0 bases and 0 bases, with 18 bases remaining between them. Germline CDR1 is SGHRS and CDR2 is YFSETQ. The CDR3 here is CASSLDPGLALVNTEAFF. The CDR3 DNA is TGCGCCAGCAGCTTGGACCCGGGACTCGCACTGGTGAACACTGAAGCTTTCTTT.

In this sample, this clonotype turned up many times. This chain joins TRBV27 and TRBJ2-7, with TRBD1 matching 8 bases. Trimming removed 6 bases from V and 2 bases from J; junction bases left unmatched: 9. This CDR3 is built from 15 residues. Per germline, CDR1 MNHEY and CDR2 SMNVEV (reference sequence). The CDR3 sequence: CASSLSMTGAYEQYF. CDR3 in DNA: TGTGCCAGCAGCCTCTCGATGACAGGGGCCTACGAGCAGTACTTC.

This clonotype was detected only once. The CDR3 reads CSGKPSSGGHTDTQYF. CDR3 coding DNA: TGCAGCGGGAAGCCCTCTAGCGGGGGACACACAGATACGCAGTATTTT. V usage is TRBV29-1 and J usage is TRBJ2-3, with TRBD2 matching over 10 bases. Germline V CDR1 and CDR2: SQVTM, ANQGSEA. This CDR3 is 16 amino acids long. The J segment lost 2 bases and the V segment lost 7 bases, leaving 12 bases of the junction unmatched.

The chain couples TRBV7-2 to TRBJ2-2; unclear D gene. Germline V gives CDR1 SGHTA, CDR2 FQGNSA. The CDR3 has 15 amino acids. With 1 base removed from V and 0 bases from J, the gap between germline ends came to 6 bases. CDR3 amino acids: CASSLENSNTGELFF. The CDR3 DNA sequence: TGTGCCAGCAGCTTAGAGAACTCGAACACCGGGGAGCTGTTTTTT.

This clonotype appeared many times. The V call is TRBV12-3 or TRBV12-4, the J call TRBJ1-3, with 7 bases that match TRBD1. J gave up 4 bases and V 6 bases, and 3 bases lay outside the gene matches. The CDR3 loop spans 13 amino acids. CDR3 nucleotide sequence: TGTGCCAGCAGCACAGGGGTCGGAAACACCATATATTTT. The encoded protein is CASSTGVGNTIYF.

In this sample, this clonotype turned up many times. The chain uses TRBV20-1 and TRBJ2-4; D may be TRBD2 (6 bases). This CDR3 is 15 amino acids long. The ends were cut back, 3 bases at V and 7 bases at J, with 19 bases in the middle. The germline gives CDR1 DFQATT, CDR2 SNEGSKA (reference sequence). In DNA, the CDR3 is TGCAGTGCTAGTGTACCAGGAGGAGGGGAGAACATTCAGTACTTC. Its translation is CSASVPGGGENIQYF.

The sample holds a few counts of this clonotype. The CDR3 DNA is TGTGCCAGCAGCAAGCCGGGAAGTGGAGAGACCCAGTACTTC. Translated: CASSKPGSGETQYF. The chain joins TRBV11-2 to TRBJ2-5; maybe TRBD2 (5 bases). The CDR3 is 14 amino acids. V lost 5 bases and J 4 bases, leaving 14 bases between the germline ends. CDR1 SGHAT and CDR2 FQNNGV come from the germline V gene.

There are many counts of this clonotype. The chain recombines TRBV7-9 with TRBJ2-2; D is undetermined. The CDR3 totals 16 residues. Germline CDR1 SEHNR, CDR2 FQNEAQ (reference sequence). Deletions cut 4 bases from V and 1 base from J, with 13 bases between. The CDR3 nucleotides are TGTGCCAGCAGCTCAAAGGATGCAGGGAACACCGGGGAGCTGTTTTTT. This sequence encodes CASSSKDAGNTGELFF.

In this sample, this clonotype turned up many times. The chain employs TRBV6-5 and TRBJ2-5; 12 bases agree with TRBD2. The V and J ends lost 0 bases and 5 bases, in that order; junction bases with no gene match: 10. The CDR3 totals 18 residues. Germline values: CDR1 MNHEY, CDR2 SVGAGI. In DNA form, the CDR3 reads TGTGCCAGCAGTTACTCTGCCCCGACTAGCGGGGGCCGGGAGACCCAGTACTTC. Protein product: CASSYSAPTSGGRETQYF.

The table lists this clonotype with many counts. The CDR3 DNA reads TGTGCCAGCAGTGCAGAGGACAGGGCCCGCTACGAGCAGTACTTC. This translates into CASSAEDRARYEQYF. The chain links TRBV6-1 to TRBJ2-7; 8 bases are shared with TRBD1. Germline V gene lookup returns CDR1 MNHNS and CDR2 SASEGT. V lost 4 bases and J lost 3; bases outside the gene matches: 8. CDR3 size: 15 residues.

This clonotype was detected many times. The V and J genes are TRBV5-1 and TRBJ2-3, with D possibly being TRBD1 (5 bases). With 0 bases removed from V and 0 bases from J, the gap between germline ends came to 11 bases. The germline CDR1 and CDR2 sequences are SGHRS and YFSETQ. This CDR3 contains 16 residues. Here the CDR3 reads CASSLEGQHSTDTQYF. The DNA for the CDR3 is TGCGCCAGCAGCTTGGAGGGGCAACACAGCACAGATACGCAGTATTTT.

The chain couples TRBV30 to TRBJ1-5, with 8 bases matching TRBD1. CDR1 and CDR2 from the germline V gene are GTSNPN and SVGIG (reference sequence). Trimming at V came to 4 bases and at J to 3 bases, leaving 2 bases not matched to a gene. The CDR3 length is 13 residues. The CDR3 sequence is CAWTDRVNQPQHF. The CDR3 DNA is TGTGCCTGGACGGACAGGGTCAATCAGCCCCAGCATTTT.

This clonotype was seen many times. The genes are TRBV6-1 and TRBJ2-1; possible D gene TRBD1, 7 bases. The CDR3 is 19 amino acids. V lost 5 bases, J lost 0 bases, and 23 bases lay in between. Germline CDR1 reads MNHNS; CDR2 reads SASEGT. The CDR3 spells CASSQRLTGFGSSYNEQFF. The CDR3 DNA follows: TGTGCCAGCAGTCAACGCTTGACAGGGTTCGGGAGCTCCTACAATGAGCAGTTCTTC.

In its sample, this clonotype was seen a few times. The rearrangement links TRBV20-1 to TRBJ1-5; D ambiguous. Germline CDR1 and CDR2: DFQATT and SNEGSKA (reference sequence). This CDR3 is 15 amino acids long. V gave up 0 bases and J gave up 0 bases, with 9 bases separating them. CDR3 nucleotides: TGCAGTGCTAGAGACAGGATCAATAGCAATCAGCCCCAGCATTTT. It is translated as CSARDRINSNQPQHF.

V usage is TRBV7-9 and J usage is TRBJ1-3; D remains ambiguous. With 8 bases removed from V and 0 bases from J, the gap between germline ends came to 20 bases. The CDR3 consists of 17 residues. Germline CDR1 and CDR2: SEHNR and FQNEAQ (reference sequence). The CDR3 DNA is TGTGCCAGCTCTCCGTTACAGAGGCCCCTCTCTGGAAACACCATATATTTT. It specifies CASSPLQRPLSGNTIYF. Supplemented by reference TRBV7-9 and TRBJ1-3, the full variable domain reads DTGVSQNPRHKITKRGQNVTFRCDPISEHNRLYWYRQTLGQGPEFLTYFQNEAQLEKSRLLSDRFSAERPKGSFSTLEIQRTEQGDSAMYLCASSPLQRPLSGNTIYFGEGSWLTVV.

This clonotype was observed many times. The gene calls are TRBV20-1 and TRBJ1-5; a possible D gene is TRBD1 (6 bases). The V end was cut by 3 bases, the J end by 5 bases, with 11 bases between. Germline CDR1 reads DFQATT; CDR2 reads SNEGSKA (reference sequence). There are 13 residues in the CDR3. The CDR3 protein is CSARGDRYQPQHF. Here the CDR3 DNA reads TGCAGTGCTAGGGGTGACAGGTATCAGCCCCAGCATTTT.

J is TRBJ1-1 and V is TRBV20-1; D might be TRBD1 (5 bases). The CDR3 is made up of 13 amino acids. V was cut by 1 base and J by 3 bases, with 9 bases left in between. Per the germline V gene, CDR1 is DFQATT and CDR2 is SNEGSKA (reference sequence). The CDR3 protein is CSARVFRDTEAFF. DNA for the CDR3: TGCAGTGCTAGAGTTTTCAGGGACACTGAAGCTTTCTTT.

Many counts were recorded for this clonotype. The V call is TRBV29-1, the J call TRBJ1-2; D remains unclear. Germline V gene sequence: CDR1 SQVTM, CDR2 ANQGSEA. The CDR3 consists of 12 residues. Trimming stripped 3 bases from V and 2 bases from J, with 7 bases between. The CDR3 bases are TGCAGCGTTGATTTAGGGAACTATGGCTACACCTTC. It codes for CSVDLGNYGYTF.

The V and J genes are TRBV20-1 and TRBJ2-2, with 11 bases lining up with TRBD1. CDR3 size: 18 residues. Germline CDR1 reads DFQATT; CDR2 reads SNEGSKA (reference sequence). Germline trimming cut 0 bases from V and 0 bases from J; bases unmatched to any gene: 6. The DNA of the CDR3 is TGCAGTGCTAGAGATCGAAAGGGACAGGGGGCGAACACCGGGGAGCTGTTTTTT. Protein sequence: CSARDRKGQGANTGELFF.

There are a few counts of this clonotype. This chain connects TRBV7-2 to TRBJ2-1; tentative D call: TRBD1 (6 bases). V lost 1 base and J lost 7, with 11 bases in between. This CDR3 comprises 14 residues. Germline values: CDR1 SGHTA, CDR2 FQGNSA. CDR3 sequence: CASSLGTVPNEQFF. The CDR3 DNA follows: TGTGCCAGCAGCTTAGGGACAGTTCCTAATGAGCAGTTCTTC.

Ten or more counts support this clonotype. The chain links TRBV7-4 to TRBJ2-7; tentative D call: TRBD1 (5 bases). The CDR3 is 13 residues long. The V and J ends lost 2 bases and 6 bases respectively, with 11 bases between them. Germline V gene lookup returns CDR1 SGHVT and CDR2 SQSDAQ. This CDR3 reads CASSLRGSCEQYF. The DNA for the CDR3 is TGTGCCAGCAGCTTAAGGGGAAGTTGCGAGCAGTACTTC.

This chain uses TRBV12-3 or TRBV12-4 with TRBJ1-5; 11 positions agree with TRBD1. Losses at the gene ends were 5 bases for V and 5 bases for J; bases not matched to a gene: 5. This CDR3 region has 15 residues. The CDR3: CASSQDRGRDQPQHF. The DNA for the CDR3 is TGTGCCAGCAGTCAGGACAGGGGGCGGGATCAGCCCCAGCATTTT.

The chain is built from TRBV27 and TRBJ1-6, with D unresolved. Germline values: CDR1 MNHEY, CDR2 SMNVEV (reference sequence). Trimming stripped 2 bases from V and 7 bases from J, with 6 bases between. The length of the CDR3 is 13 residues. The CDR3: CASSLNGNSPLHF. The CDR3, as DNA: TGTGCCAGCAGTTTAAACGGGAATTCACCCCTCCACTTT.

Turning to this clonotype: One end of the junction is discordant with germline, which a read error may explain. The chain combines TRBV3-1 with TRBJ2-5, with D possibly TRBD2 on 5 matching bases. The CDR3 covers 14 residues. Germline CDR1 and CDR2: LGHDT and YNNKEL (reference sequence). DNA for the CDR3: TGTGCCTGCAGCCCCCGAACGAGGAGGGAGACCCAGTACTTC. This gives the protein CACSPRTRRETQYF.